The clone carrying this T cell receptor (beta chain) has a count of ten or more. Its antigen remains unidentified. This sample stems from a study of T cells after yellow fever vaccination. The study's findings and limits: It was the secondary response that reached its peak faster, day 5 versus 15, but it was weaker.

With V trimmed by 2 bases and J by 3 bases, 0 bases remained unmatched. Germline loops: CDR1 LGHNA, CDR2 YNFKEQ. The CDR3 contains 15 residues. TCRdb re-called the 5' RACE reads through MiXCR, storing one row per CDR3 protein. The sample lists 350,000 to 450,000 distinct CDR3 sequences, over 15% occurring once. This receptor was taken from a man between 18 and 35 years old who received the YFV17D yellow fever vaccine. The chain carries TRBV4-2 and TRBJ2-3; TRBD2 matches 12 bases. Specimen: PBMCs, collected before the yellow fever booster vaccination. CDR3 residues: CASSQTSGGTDTQYF. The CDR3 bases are TGTGCCAGCAGCCAAACTAGCGGGGGGACAGATACGCAGTATTTT.